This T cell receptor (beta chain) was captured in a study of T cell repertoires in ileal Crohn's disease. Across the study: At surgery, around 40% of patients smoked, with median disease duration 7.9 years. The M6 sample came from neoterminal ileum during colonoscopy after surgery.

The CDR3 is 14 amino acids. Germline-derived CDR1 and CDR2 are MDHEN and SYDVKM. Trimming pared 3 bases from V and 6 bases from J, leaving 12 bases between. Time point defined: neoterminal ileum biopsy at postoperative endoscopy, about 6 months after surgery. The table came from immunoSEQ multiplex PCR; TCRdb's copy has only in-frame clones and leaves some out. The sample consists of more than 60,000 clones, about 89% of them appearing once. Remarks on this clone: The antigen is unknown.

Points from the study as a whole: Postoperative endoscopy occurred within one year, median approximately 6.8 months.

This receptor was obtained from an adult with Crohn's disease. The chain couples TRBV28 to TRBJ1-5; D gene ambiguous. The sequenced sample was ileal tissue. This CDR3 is CASSFPALGQPQHF. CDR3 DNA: TGTGCCAGCAGTTTCCCAGCCCTAGGTCAGCCCCAGCATTTT.